Listed below are T cell receptor beta chains from one sample, sequenced in a study of response to subunit inactivated influenza vaccine. TCRdb analysed the RT-PCR reads with MiXCR anew, one entry per CDR3 protein. The sample yields 860,000 or so distinct CDR3 sequences, over 20% seen once. Sequences were derived from PBMCs from blood, sampled about 5 days after vaccination. The receptors derive from a man over 45 who received an inactivated influenza vaccine. Both conserved end residues are part of each CDR3. The D gene is left open where the match is weak. Not all rows give a size; the values are once, few, many and, for expanded clones, a class.

abundance	v_gene	j_gene	d_gene	CDR3aa	CDR3nt
.	TRBV7-9	TRBJ2-3	TRBD2	CASSSPGLVNTQYF	TGTGCCAGCAGCTCCCCCGGACTAGTTAATACGCAGTATTTT
.	TRBV20-1	TRBJ1-2	.	CSARDQKGDGYTF	TGCAGTGCTAGAGATCAGAAAGGGGATGGCTACACCTTC
.	TRBV11-2	TRBJ2-4	TRBD2	CASSYGGSGNIQYF	TGTGCCAGCAGCTACGGGGGGTCAGGAAACATTCAGTACTTC
.	TRBV29-1	TRBJ2-7	TRBD1	CSVLRQGLGEQYF	TGCAGCGTGCTACGACAGGGGCTGGGTGAGCAGTACTTC
.	TRBV20-1	TRBJ2-1	TRBD2	CSARKGLAGLSYNEQFF	TGCAGTGCTAGAAAGGGACTAGCGGGACTCTCCTACAATGAGCAGTTCTTC
.	TRBV7-9	TRBJ1-4	.	CASTAWGVEKLFF	TGTGCCAGCACCGCGTGGGGGGTTGAAAAACTGTTTTTT
few	TRBV7-2	TRBJ2-1	.	CASSLAERGNEQFF	TGTGCCAGCAGCTTAGCGGAGAGGGGGAATGAGCAGTTCTTC
few	TRBV5-1	TRBJ2-1	TRBD1	CASSPGQGVSFF	TGCGCCAGCAGCCCTGGACAGGGAGTCTCTTTCTTC
.	TRBV29-1	TRBJ2-3	TRBD1	CSVVYIRAGGQDTQYF	TGCAGCGTTGTCTATATAAGGGCAGGGGGCCAAGATACGCAGTATTTT
.	TRBV20-1	TRBJ1-5	.	CSAPGYSNQPQHF	TGCAGTGCTCCGGGGTATAGCAATCAGCCCCAGCATTTT
.	TRBV6-1	TRBJ2-7	.	CASLEYEQYF	TGTGCCAGTCTCGAGTACGAGCAGTACTTC
few	TRBV6-6	TRBJ2-5	.	CASCGRQEETQYF	TGTGCCAGCTGTGGCAGGCAGGAAGAGACCCAGTACTTC
.	TRBV6-2/TRBV6-3	TRBJ2-1	.	CASSRPGLSYNEQFF	TGTGCCAGCAGTAGACCGGGTCTCTCCTACAATGAGCAGTTCTTC
.	TRBV20-1	TRBJ1-5	TRBD1	CSAGGRDRFSSNQPQHF	TGCAGTGCTGGAGGGAGGGACAGATTTAGTAGCAATCAGCCCCAGCATTTT
few	TRBV6-1	TRBJ1-5	TRBD1	CASSGTGGSNQPQHF	TGTGCCAGCAGTGGTACAGGGGGGAGCAATCAGCCCCAGCATTTT
.	TRBV12-3/TRBV12-4	TRBJ1-4	.	CASSFDRGKNCFF	.
.	TRBV18	TRBJ2-1	TRBD2	CASSSGTSSAYEQFF	TGTGCCAGCTCATCGGGGACTAGTAGCGCCTATGAGCAGTTCTTC
.	TRBV9	TRBJ2-1	.	CASSVVVYNEQFF	TGTGCCAGCAGCGTAGTAGTCTACAATGAGCAGTTCTTC
few	TRBV6-2/TRBV6-3	TRBJ2-3	.	CASAGDTPGTDTQYF	TGTGCCAGCGCCGGGGACACTCCCGGGACAGATACGCAGTATTTT
.	TRBV3-1	TRBJ2-7	TRBD1	CASSYGQVSSYEQYF	TGTGCCAGCAGCTACGGACAGGTTAGCTCCTACGAGCAGTACTTC
few	TRBV5-1	TRBJ2-7	.	CASRGTSSYEQYF	TGCGCCAGCAGGGGGACCAGCTCCTACGAGCAGTACTTC
.	TRBV20-1	TRBJ1-5	TRBD1	CSAKQSTGFDNQPQHF	TGCAGTGCCAAACAATCGACAGGGTTCGACAATCAGCCCCAGCATTTT
few	TRBV7-2	TRBJ1-1	.	CASRERGSPPNTEAFF	TGTGCCAGCAGGGAAAGGGGGAGCCCGCCGAACACTGAAGCTTTCTTT
few	TRBV7-3	TRBJ2-2	TRBD1	CASSSTGAAYTGELFF	TGTGCCAGCAGCAGCACAGGGGCTGCCTACACCGGGGAGCTGTTTTTT
few	TRBV7-9	TRBJ1-1	.	CASEGATGDTEAFF	TGTGCCAGCGAAGGGGCGACAGGAGACACTGAAGCTTTCTTT
few	TRBV19	TRBJ1-1	.	CASSTRTGQNTEAFF	TGTGCCAGTAGTACCAGAACGGGACAGAACACTGAAGCTTTCTTT
few	TRBV25-1	TRBJ2-3	.	CASKGRTVTDTQYF	TGTGCCAGCAAGGGGAGGACAGTTACAGATACGCAGTATTTT
.	TRBV5-1	TRBJ2-7	TRBD1	CASSRSGTVNYEQYF	TGCGCCAGCAGCCGCTCCGGGACAGTAAACTACGAGCAGTACTTC
many	TRBV6-2/TRBV6-3	TRBJ2-1	.	CASSYSGEQFF	TGTGCCAGCAGTTACTCTGGGGAGCAGTTCTTC
.	TRBV11-2	TRBJ1-3	TRBD1	CASSLGDSRNTIYF	TGTGCCAGCAGCTTAGGGGACAGTCGAAACACCATATATTTT
.	TRBV30	TRBJ2-2	TRBD2	CAWSNGLAGRGELFF	TGTGCCTGGAGTAACGGACTAGCGGGACGTGGGGAGCTGTTTTTT
.	TRBV28	TRBJ1-6	.	CASTPTGRSSPLHF	TGTGCCAGCACCCCGACGGGGCGGAGCTCACCCCTCCACTTT
few	TRBV29-1	TRBJ2-7	TRBD1	CSVQRTGLEQYF	TGCAGCGTGCAGAGGACAGGGTTAGAGCAGTACTTC
once	TRBV7-6	TRBJ2-7	TRBD1	CASSLDREMSFRSFPSYEQYF	TGTGCCAGCAGCCTCGACAGGGAGATGAGCTTTCGATCTTTTCCCTCCTACGAGCAGTACTTC
few	TRBV12-3/TRBV12-4	TRBJ1-1	.	CASSLVQESEAFF	TGTGCCAGCAGTTTAGTACAGGAGTCTGAAGCTTTCTTT
many	TRBV20-1	TRBJ2-7	.	CSARIRVEQYF	TGCAGTGCTAGGATCCGGGTGGAGCAGTACTTC
.	TRBV12-5	TRBJ1-2	.	CASGLVLVYYGYTF	TGTGCTAGTGGTTTGGTACTTGTTTACTATGGCTACACCTTC
.	TRBV20-1	TRBJ2-1	TRBD2	CSAPGLAGGHTYNEQFF	TGCAGTGCTCCGGGACTAGCGGGAGGCCATACCTACAATGAGCAGTTCTTC
.	TRBV3-1	TRBJ2-3	.	CASSQDLSADRGYF	TGTGCCAGCAGCCAAGATTTGTCAGCGGACCGTGGGTATTTT
few	TRBV18	TRBJ2-7	.	CASSPTGRSNEQYF	TGTGCCAGCTCACCGACCGGGCGAAGCAACGAGCAGTACTTC
many	TRBV4-2	TRBJ2-2	.	CASSHVYRGTGELFF	TGTGCCAGCAGCCATGTATACCGGGGCACCGGGGAGCTGTTTTTT
.	TRBV7-9	TRBJ2-1	TRBD2	CASSLVLAGGQEQFF	TGTGCCAGCAGCTTAGTGCTAGCGGGGGGCCAAGAGCAGTTCTTC
.	TRBV6-2/TRBV6-3	TRBJ2-7	.	CASSWRGYEQYF	TGTGCCAGCAGTTGGAGGGGCTACGAGCAGTACTTC
few	TRBV12-3/TRBV12-4	TRBJ2-3	TRBD2	CASSLGGGKFDTQYF	TGTGCCAGCAGTTTAGGCGGGGGGAAGTTCGATACGCAGTATTTT
.	TRBV28	TRBJ2-1	.	CASIPSAGTGHNEQFF	TGTGCCAGCATCCCCTCTGCGGGGACCGGGCACAATGAGCAGTTCTTC